The 5 T cell receptor beta chains below were found in one sample sequenced in a study of Ad26.COV2.S vaccination and SARS-CoV-2 variants. Clones were sequenced by immunoSEQ multiplex PCR, and TCRdb holds only the in-frame ones, with some missing. This table has fewer than 400,000 clones, 89% appearing once. Noted treatment: 19 received Ad26.COV2.S at low or high dose, single or two shots; about 5 received placebo; per-sample allocation not given. Specimen acquisition occurred on day 63 following the initial vaccine or placebo injection. Sequencing was performed on peripheral blood, taken in a trial of Ad26.COV2.S vaccine versus placebo. These receptors were taken from a person aged 18-60 years who received the Ad26.COV2.S COVID-19 vaccine or a placebo.

This chain uses TRBV10-3 with TRBJ2-2; no reliable D call. Germline CDR1 and CDR2: ENHRY and SYGVKD. The germline V and J ends were trimmed by 4 bases and 5 bases, with 11 bases remaining between them. The CDR3 contains 14 residues. DNA of the CDR3: TGTGCCATCAGTGCCGGACGAGGTACCGGGGAGCTGTTTTTT. Protein sequence: CAISAGRGTGELFF.

The genes are TRBV5-8 and TRBJ1-2, with D hard to call. Germline CDR1 and CDR2: SGHTS and YDEGEE. V was pared by 3 bases and J by 4 bases, with 13 bases between. CDR3 size: 14 residues. Here the CDR3 reads CASSSTIRRYGYTF. The DNA for the CDR3 is TGTGCCAGCAGCTCGACCATCCGGCGCTATGGCTACACCTTC.

The chain links TRBV13 to TRBJ2-7, with 15 positions matching TRBD2. Looked up from germline, CDR1 is PRHDT and CDR2 is FYEKMQ (reference sequence). V shed 5 bases and J 3 bases; nucleotides not matched to a gene: 2. This CDR3 spans 15 amino acids. DNA for the CDR3: TGTGCCAGCAGCCAGGGACTAGCGGGAGGCTACGAGCAGTACTTC. Translation gives CASSQGLAGGYEQYF.

The V gene is TRBV7-9, the J gene TRBJ2-5, with TRBD2 identical over 11 bases. Germline V gives CDR1 SEHNR, CDR2 FQNEAQ (reference sequence). The J segment lost 4 bases and the V segment lost 5 bases, leaving 9 bases of the junction unmatched. CDR3 length equals 16 residues. This CDR3 reads CASSAVLAGVGETQYF. The CDR3, as DNA: TGTGCCAGCAGCGCCGTACTAGCGGGAGTTGGAGAGACCCAGTACTTC. Full variable domain (missing parts from reference TRBV7-9 and TRBJ2-5): DTGVSQNPRHKITKRGQNVTFRCDPISEHNRLYWYRQTLGQGPEFLTYFQNEAQLEKSRLLSDRFSAERPKGSFSTLEIQRTEQGDSAMYLCASSAVLAGVGETQYFGPGTRLLVL.

The J gene is TRBJ2-1, the V gene TRBV6-5; 8 bases agree with TRBD1. The CDR3 length is 15 residues. Trimming took 5 bases from V and 2 from J; bases not matched to a gene: 5. CDR1 is MNHEY and CDR2 is SVGAGI in the germline V gene. The CDR3 bases are TGTGCCAGCAGTCTACAGGGGGGTCCCTACAATGAGCAGTTCTTC. This translates into CASSLQGGPYNEQFF.